These 24 T cell receptor beta chains share one sample of origin, sequenced in a study of CD8 T cells in Susac syndrome. An amount of RNA that ranged from roughly 0.45 to 1 ug was reverse transcribed with random hexamers. TCRdb itself ran the immunoSEQ multiplex PCR reads through MiXCR, one entry per CDR3 protein. The sample gives 75,000 to 100,000 distinct CDR3 sequences, roughly 94% of which show up once; 0.46% is in the top ten. The sample consisted of CD8+ T cells from PBMCs. All receptors derive from a human donor with Susac syndrome.

The chain recombines TRBV28 with TRBJ2-5; D gene unclear. Trimming took off 5 bases at V and 5 bases at J, with 15 bases between the two ends. Per the germline V gene, CDR1 is MDHEN and CDR2 is SYDVKM. This CDR3 is built from 14 residues. The CDR3 spells CASSPTQEVETQYF. The CDR3 DNA is TGTGCCAGCAGTCCCACCCAAGAGGTGGAGACCCAGTACTTC.

V and J are TRBV12-3 or TRBV12-4 and TRBJ2-5; D is perhaps TRBD2 (5 bases). The CDR3 spans 14 residues. V dropped 0 bases and J dropped 5 bases, with 10 bases sitting between them. CDR3 nucleotides: TGTGCCAGCAGTTTAGCACTAGTCCGGGAGACCCAGTACTTC. Protein sequence: CASSLALVRETQYF.

The CDR3 loop is CASSQEHSANTGELFF. CDR3 bases: TGCGCCAGCAGCCAGGAACACAGCGCGAACACCGGGGAGCTGTTTTTT. The genes are TRBV4-1 and TRBJ2-2; D gene ambiguous. Germline loops: CDR1 MGHRA, CDR2 YSYEKL. The CDR3 runs to 16 residues. Trimming removed 3 bases at V and 0 bases at J, with 11 bases between.

J is TRBJ2-7 and V is TRBV7-9; TRBD1 agrees at 8 bases. Germline V gives CDR1 SEHNR, CDR2 FQNEAQ (reference sequence). The CDR3 loop spans 13 amino acids. Losses at the gene ends were 3 bases for V and 5 bases for J; bases not matched to a gene: 3. CDR3 protein: CASSLQGANEQYF. The CDR3 coding sequence is TGTGCCAGCAGCTTGCAGGGGGCGAACGAGCAGTACTTC.

The CDR3 region has the DNA TGTGCCAGCAGCTTATGGGGGAATCCCTACGAGCAGTACTTC. This codes for CASSLWGNPYEQYF. The J gene is TRBJ2-7, the V gene TRBV13; D assignment may be TRBD1 or TRBD2 (5 bases each). V was shortened by 2 bases and J by 2 bases, with 10 bases between the two germline ends. This CDR3 region has 14 residues. Germline-derived CDR1 and CDR2 are PRHDT and FYEKMQ (reference sequence).

The chain couples TRBV6-5 to TRBJ2-3, with D maybe TRBD2 (6 bases). The length of the CDR3 is 14 residues. V gave up 3 bases and J gave up 2 bases, with 9 bases separating them. CDR1 and CDR2 from the germline V gene are MNHEY and SVGAGI. CDR3 DNA sequence: TGTGCCAGCAGTTATAGCGGAGCCACAGATACGCAGTATTTT. Encoded protein: CASSYSGATDTQYF.

The genes are TRBV25-1 and TRBJ2-2; 9 nucleotides agree with TRBD2. With 5 bases clipped from V and 2 bases from J, the junction kept 12 bases outside the gene matches. The CDR3 is 18 residues long. Germline V gene data show CDR1 as MGHDK and CDR2 as SYGVNS. The CDR3 region has the DNA TGTGCCAGCAGTTCAATCTTTGGTAGCGGGAGAAACACCGGGGAGCTGTTTTTT. Translated, it gives CASSSIFGSGRNTGELFF.

The chain uses TRBV29-1 and TRBJ2-5, with 7 bases that match TRBD2. The CDR3 is 13 amino acids. The V segment lost 4 bases and the J segment 5 bases; nucleotides outside the gene matches: 7. Per the germline V gene, CDR1 is SQVTM and CDR2 is ANQGSEA. The CDR3 DNA is TGCAGCGTTGTTTGGCGGGAGTACGAGACCCAGTACTTC. This translates into CSVVWREYETQYF.

The genes are TRBV29-1 and TRBJ2-3, with D perhaps TRBD2 (6 bases). Germline assignment: CDR1 SQVTM and CDR2 ANQGSEA. Trimming took off 2 bases at V and 3 bases at J, with 18 bases between the two ends. CDR3 size: 16 residues. The CDR3 is CSVEHWGEISTDTQYF. The CDR3 DNA is TGCAGCGTTGAACACTGGGGGGAGATCTCAACAGATACGCAGTATTTT.

The CDR3: CSVREPDTQYF. The CDR3 nucleotides read TGCAGCGTGAGGGAGCCAGATACGCAGTATTTT. The chain has TRBV29-1 and TRBJ2-3; D is possibly TRBD2 (5 bases). V shed 6 bases and J shed 4 bases, with 8 bases lying between them. Looked up from germline, CDR1 is SQVTM and CDR2 is ANQGSEA. The CDR3 loop spans 11 amino acids.

The chain links TRBV4-1 to TRBJ2-5; D possibly corresponds to TRBD1 (7 bases). The CDR3 length is 16 residues. Germline values: CDR1 MGHRA, CDR2 YSYEKL. V lost 3 bases to trimming and J lost 4 bases, with 18 bases between them. In DNA, the CDR3 is TGCGCCAGCAGCCAGTTATCTCAGGGGGGAAGAGAGACCCAGTACTTC. This codes for CASSQLSQGGRETQYF.

J is TRBJ2-3 and V is TRBV5-1, with D perhaps TRBD2 (5 bases). With 5 bases removed from V and 2 bases from J, the gap between germline ends came to 15 bases. The CDR3 covers 15 residues. Germline assignment: CDR1 SGHRS and CDR2 YFSETQ. As DNA, the CDR3 is TGCGCCAGCAGGAGACGGGAATATTTCACAGATACGCAGTATTTT. Its protein is CASRRREYFTDTQYF.

The gene calls are TRBV4-1 and TRBJ2-5; maybe TRBD1 (6 bases). V was cut by 0 bases and J by 3 bases, with 8 bases left in between. The length of the CDR3 is 14 residues. Per the germline V gene, CDR1 is MGHRA and CDR2 is YSYEKL. CDR3 loop: CASSQEGGEETQYF. In DNA form, the CDR3 reads TGCGCCAGCAGCCAAGAAGGGGGAGAAGAGACCCAGTACTTC.

This rearrangement joins TRBV4-3 to TRBJ2-7; D gene ambiguous. Looked up from germline, CDR1 is LGHNA and CDR2 is YSLEER. The V end lost 0 bases, the J end lost 0 bases, and 9 bases lay between the germline ends. The CDR3 is 15 amino acids. CDR3 region: CASSQESDGSYEQYF. CDR3 DNA sequence: TGCGCCAGCAGCCAAGAGTCAGACGGCTCCTACGAGCAGTACTTC.

This rearrangement joins TRBV5-6 to TRBJ2-3; D call uncertain. The CDR3 contains 13 residues. Germline V gene lookup returns CDR1 SGHDT and CDR2 YYEEEE. The V gene lost 4 bases and the J gene lost 2 bases, with 8 bases spanning the gap. The CDR3 is CASSHRITDTQYF. CDR3 coding DNA: TGTGCCAGCAGCCACCGAATCACAGATACGCAGTATTTT.

This chain uses TRBV7-9 with TRBJ2-2; 11 bases align to TRBD2. J lost 6 bases, V lost 6 bases, and 6 bases had no gene match. CDR3 size: 15 residues. Germline values: CDR1 SEHNR, CDR2 FQNEAQ (reference sequence). The chain's CDR3 is CASRPLAGGAGELFF. CDR3 bases: TGTGCCAGCAGGCCCCTAGCGGGAGGCGCCGGGGAGCTGTTTTTT.

CDR3 sequence reads: CASSQGTASNQPQHF. CDR3 sequence (DNA): TGCGCCAGCAGCCAAGGGACGGCGAGCAATCAGCCCCAGCATTTT. V and J are TRBV4-3 and TRBJ1-5; D uncertain. Trimming shortened V by 1 base and J by 1 base, and 8 bases separated the two germline ends. This CDR3 is built from 15 residues. Germline values: CDR1 LGHNA, CDR2 YSLEER.

The rearrangement joins TRBV11-2 to TRBJ2-5; D is unresolved. Germline assignment: CDR1 SGHAT and CDR2 FQNNGV. Deletions cut 5 bases from V and 5 bases from J, with 15 bases between. This CDR3 spans 14 amino acids. CDR3 sequence reads: CASSRFALRETQYF. In nucleotides, the CDR3 is TGTGCCAGCAGCCGATTCGCCCTACGGGAGACCCAGTACTTC. The full variable domain, rest sourced from reference TRBV11-2 and TRBJ2-5, is EAGVAQSPRYKIIEKRQSVAFWCNPISGHATLYWYQQILGQGPKLLIQFQNNGVVDDSQLPKDRFSAERLKGVDSTLKIQPAKLEDSAVYLCASSRFALRETQYFGPGTRLLVL.

This chain connects TRBV5-1 to TRBJ2-5; TRBD1 aligns across 8 bases. Germline V gives CDR1 SGHRS, CDR2 YFSETQ. The CDR3 totals 14 residues. Unmatched junction bases numbered 7, after V lost 4 bases and J lost 5 bases. The CDR3 nucleotides are TGCGCCAGCAGCAGGACAGGGAACGAGGAGACCCAGTACTTC. Protein sequence: CASSRTGNEETQYF.

The genes are TRBV27 and TRBJ2-5, with 13 bases identical to TRBD2. V lost 4 bases and J lost 2; bases outside the gene matches: 4. Looked up from germline, CDR1 is MNHEY and CDR2 is SMNVEV (reference sequence). The CDR3 has 16 amino acids. This CDR3 reads CASSSGTSGNQETQYF. In DNA form, the CDR3 reads TGTGCCAGCAGTTCCGGGACTAGCGGGAATCAAGAGACCCAGTACTTC.

The genes are TRBV2 and TRBJ2-3, with TRBD2 matching over 7 bases. This CDR3 spans 15 amino acids. With 3 bases clipped from V and 3 bases from J, the junction kept 6 bases outside the gene matches. The germline gives CDR1 SNHLY, CDR2 FYNNEI. CDR3 sequence reads: CASSDPWTSTDTQYF. In DNA, the CDR3 is TGTGCCAGCAGTGACCCTTGGACTAGTACAGATACGCAGTATTTT.

The chain joins TRBV28 to TRBJ2-4; the D gene is possibly TRBD1 (6 bases). The germline CDR1 and CDR2 sequences are MDHEN and SYDVKM. The CDR3 is made up of 16 amino acids. Trimming removed 5 bases at V and 0 bases at J, with 14 bases between. The CDR3 sequence is CASSVPGQLAKNIQYF. CDR3 nucleotides: TGTGCCAGCAGTGTACCGGGACAACTAGCCAAAAACATTCAGTACTTC.

The gene calls are TRBV12-3 or TRBV12-4 and TRBJ2-5; tentative D call: TRBD2 (5 bases). V was pared by 3 bases and J by 5 bases, with 16 bases between. The CDR3 spans 15 residues. The CDR3 reads CASSLNSDLLETQYF. The DNA for the CDR3 is TGTGCCAGCAGTTTGAATAGCGACTTGTTGGAGACCCAGTACTTC.

V gene TRBV6-2 or TRBV6-3 combines with J gene TRBJ2-1; TRBD2 matches at 7 bases. The CDR3 totals 14 residues. CDR1 MNHEY and CDR2 SVGEGT come from the germline V gene. J gave up 5 bases and V 2 bases, and 3 bases lay outside the gene matches. CDR3 in amino acids: CASSYGTTNNEQFF. For the CDR3, the DNA is TGTGCCAGCAGTTACGGGACTACAAACAATGAGCAGTTCTTC.